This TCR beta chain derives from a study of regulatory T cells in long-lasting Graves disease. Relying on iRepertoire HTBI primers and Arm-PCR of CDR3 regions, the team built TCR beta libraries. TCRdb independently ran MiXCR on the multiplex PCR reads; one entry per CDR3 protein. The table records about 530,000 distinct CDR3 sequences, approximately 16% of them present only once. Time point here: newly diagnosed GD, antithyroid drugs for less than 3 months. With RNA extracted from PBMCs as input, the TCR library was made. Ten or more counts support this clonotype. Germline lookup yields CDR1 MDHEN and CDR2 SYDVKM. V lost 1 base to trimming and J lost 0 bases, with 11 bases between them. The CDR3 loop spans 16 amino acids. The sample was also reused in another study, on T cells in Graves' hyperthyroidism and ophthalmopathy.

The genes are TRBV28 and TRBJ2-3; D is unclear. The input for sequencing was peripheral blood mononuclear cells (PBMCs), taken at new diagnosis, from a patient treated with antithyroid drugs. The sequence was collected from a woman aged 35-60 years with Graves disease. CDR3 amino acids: CASSLFWSQSTDTQYF. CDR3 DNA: TGTGCCAGCAGTTTATTTTGGTCCCAAAGCACAGATACGCAGTATTTT. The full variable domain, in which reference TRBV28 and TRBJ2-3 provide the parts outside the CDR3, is DVKVTQSSRYLVKRTGEKVFLECVQDMDHENMFWYRQDPGLGLRLIYFSYDVKMKEKGDIPEGYSVSREKKERFSLILESASTNQTSMYLCASSLFWSQSTDTQYFGPGTRLTVL.